This TCR beta chain was recorded in a study of T cell responses to AZD1222 COVID-19 vaccine. Study findings and constraints: At baseline, seropositivity was found in only 5 to 7 AZD1222 recipients. Dominant at 160-218 and 743-854, vaccine-associated CD4 TCRs also spanned spike. It should be noted that donors were predominantly white British and more often female, and clonal diversity was possibly underestimated. Nearly half of the spike-specific TCRs reportedly recognize variant regions that carry no mutations.

TCRdb's copy holds only in-frame clones and misses some; the assay was immunoSEQ multiplex PCR. The sample gives some 100,000 clones, about 90% of which show up once; 9.5% to 13% is in the top ten. Turning to this clone: No antigen is known for it.

CDR3 length equals 13 residues. V gave up 3 bases and J gave up 8 bases; unmatched junction bases: 4. Germline V gene data show CDR1 as MNHNS and CDR2 as SASEGT. This specimen was peripheral blood, taken 28 days after the second AZD1222 dose. The V and J genes are TRBV6-1 and TRBJ2-3; 8 bases map to TRBD2. The receptor was derived from an adult who received the AZD1222 COVID-19 vaccine. The CDR3 nucleotides read TGTGCCAGCAGTGATTTCGCGGGAGGTACGCAGTATTTT. Amino acid sequence: CASSDFAGGTQYF.